This TCR beta chain is from a study of regulatory T cells in long-lasting Graves disease. The V and J ends lost 8 bases and 3 bases, in that order; junction bases with no gene match: 3. CDR1 and CDR2 (germline): MNHEY, SMNVEV (reference sequence). There are 12 residues in the CDR3. Building the TCR beta libraries relied on iRepertoire HTBI primers, and CDR3 regions underwent Arm-PCR. From the multiplex PCR reads, TCRdb called clonotypes with MiXCR, one entry per CDR3 protein. The profile shows some 330,000 distinct CDR3 sequences, 12% of them singletons. This clonotype was recorded at least ten times. Documented time point: newly diagnosed GD, antithyroid drugs for less than 3 months. Making the TCR library involved RNA that had been extracted from PBMCs. The same sample was also used in a study of T cells in Graves' hyperthyroidism and ophthalmopathy.

The TCR comes from a woman aged 18-29 years with Graves disease. The source was peripheral blood mononuclear cells (PBMCs), collected at new diagnosis, from a patient treated with antithyroid drugs. The chain employs TRBV27 and TRBJ2-5; 7 bases are a match to TRBD1. The CDR3 sequence: CASPTGEETQYF. The CDR3 DNA follows: TGTGCCAGCCCAACAGGGGAAGAGACCCAGTACTTC.